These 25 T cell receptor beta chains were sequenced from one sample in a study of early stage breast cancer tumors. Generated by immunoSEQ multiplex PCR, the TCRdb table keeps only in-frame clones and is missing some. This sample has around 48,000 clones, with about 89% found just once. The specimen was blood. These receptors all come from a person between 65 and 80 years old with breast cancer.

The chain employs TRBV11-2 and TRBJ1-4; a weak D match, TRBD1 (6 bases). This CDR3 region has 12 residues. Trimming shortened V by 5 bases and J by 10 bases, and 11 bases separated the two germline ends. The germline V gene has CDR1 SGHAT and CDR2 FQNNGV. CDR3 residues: CASSQGGRKLFF. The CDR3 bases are TGTGCCAGCAGCCAAGGGGGTCGAAAACTGTTTTTT.

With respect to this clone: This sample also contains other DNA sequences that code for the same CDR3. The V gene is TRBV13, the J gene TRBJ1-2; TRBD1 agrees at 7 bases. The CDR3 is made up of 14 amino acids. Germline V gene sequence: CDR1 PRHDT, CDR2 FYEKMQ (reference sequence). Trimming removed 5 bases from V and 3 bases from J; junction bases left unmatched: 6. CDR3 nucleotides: TGTGCCAGCAGCCCGAGACAGGGAGACTATGGCTACACCTTC. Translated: CASSPRQGDYGYTF.

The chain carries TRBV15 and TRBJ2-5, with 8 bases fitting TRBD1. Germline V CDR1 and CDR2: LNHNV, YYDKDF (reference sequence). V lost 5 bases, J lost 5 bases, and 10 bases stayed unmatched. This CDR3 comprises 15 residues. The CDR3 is CATSGAQGGGETQYF. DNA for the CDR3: TGTGCCACCAGCGGGGCACAGGGGGGAGGTGAGACCCAGTACTTC.

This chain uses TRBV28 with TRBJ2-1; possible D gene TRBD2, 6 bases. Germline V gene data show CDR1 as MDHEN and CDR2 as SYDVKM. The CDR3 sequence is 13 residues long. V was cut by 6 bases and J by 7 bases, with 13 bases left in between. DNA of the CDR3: TGTGCCAGCAGCCCCGCGGGGATTAATGAGCAGTTCTTC. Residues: CASSPAGINEQFF.

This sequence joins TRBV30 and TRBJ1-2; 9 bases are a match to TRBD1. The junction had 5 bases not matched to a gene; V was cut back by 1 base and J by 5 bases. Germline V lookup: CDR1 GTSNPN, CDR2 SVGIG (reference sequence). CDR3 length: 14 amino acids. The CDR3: CAWSATTGGYGYTF. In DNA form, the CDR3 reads TGTGCCTGGAGTGCGACGACAGGGGGGTATGGCTACACCTTC.

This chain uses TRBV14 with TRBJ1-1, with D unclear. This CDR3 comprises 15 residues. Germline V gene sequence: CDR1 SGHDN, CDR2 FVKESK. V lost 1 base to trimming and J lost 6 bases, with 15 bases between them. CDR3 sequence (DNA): TGTGCCAGCAGCCAAGTTGTCGGTGGCGGGTCTGAAGCTTTCTTT. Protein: CASSQVVGGGSEAFF.

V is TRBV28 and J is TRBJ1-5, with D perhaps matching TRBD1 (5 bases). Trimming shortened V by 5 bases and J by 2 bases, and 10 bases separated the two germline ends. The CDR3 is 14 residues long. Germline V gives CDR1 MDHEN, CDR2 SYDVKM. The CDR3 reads CASSPGGGNQPQHF. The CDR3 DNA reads TGTGCCAGCAGTCCTGGAGGGGGCAATCAGCCCCAGCATTTT. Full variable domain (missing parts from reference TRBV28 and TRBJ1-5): DVKVTQSSRYLVKRTGEKVFLECVQDMDHENMFWYRQDPGLGLRLIYFSYDVKMKEKGDIPEGYSVSREKKERFSLILESASTNQTSMYLCASSPGGGNQPQHFGDGTRLSIL.

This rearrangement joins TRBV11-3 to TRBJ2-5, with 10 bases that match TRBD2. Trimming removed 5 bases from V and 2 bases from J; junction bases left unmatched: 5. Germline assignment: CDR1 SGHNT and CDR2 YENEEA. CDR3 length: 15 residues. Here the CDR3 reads CASSPGGLAQETQYF. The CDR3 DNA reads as TGTGCCAGCAGCCCAGGGGGACTAGCGCAAGAGACCCAGTACTTC.

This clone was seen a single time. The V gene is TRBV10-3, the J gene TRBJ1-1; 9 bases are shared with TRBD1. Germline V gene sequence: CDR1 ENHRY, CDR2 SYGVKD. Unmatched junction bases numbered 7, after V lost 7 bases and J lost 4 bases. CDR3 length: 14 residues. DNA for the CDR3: TGTGCCATCAAACCGGGACAGGGAAGCACTGAAGCTTTCTTT. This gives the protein CAIKPGQGSTEAFF.

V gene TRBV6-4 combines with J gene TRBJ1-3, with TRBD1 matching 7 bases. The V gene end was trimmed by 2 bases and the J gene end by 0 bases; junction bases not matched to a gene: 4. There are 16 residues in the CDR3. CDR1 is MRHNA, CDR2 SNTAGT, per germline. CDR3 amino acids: CASSDLTGPSGNTIYF. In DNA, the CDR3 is TGTGCCAGCAGTGACCTGACAGGGCCCTCTGGAAACACCATATATTTT.

The CDR3 sequence: CASSTSGTLDNEQFF. The CDR3 DNA follows: TGTGCCAGCTCAACTAGCGGGACCCTAGACAATGAGCAGTTCTTC. The rearrangement joins TRBV18 to TRBJ2-1; 10 positions agree with TRBD2. This CDR3 comprises 15 residues. Per the germline V gene, CDR1 is KGHSH and CDR2 is LQKENI. Losses at the gene ends were 5 bases for V and 5 bases for J; bases not matched to a gene: 6.

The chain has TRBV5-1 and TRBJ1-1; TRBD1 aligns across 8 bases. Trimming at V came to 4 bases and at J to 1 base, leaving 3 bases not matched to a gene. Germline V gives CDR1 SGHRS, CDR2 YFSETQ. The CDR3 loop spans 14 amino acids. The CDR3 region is CASSDTGGNTEAFF. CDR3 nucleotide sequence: TGCGCCAGCAGCGATACAGGGGGGAACACTGAAGCTTTCTTT.

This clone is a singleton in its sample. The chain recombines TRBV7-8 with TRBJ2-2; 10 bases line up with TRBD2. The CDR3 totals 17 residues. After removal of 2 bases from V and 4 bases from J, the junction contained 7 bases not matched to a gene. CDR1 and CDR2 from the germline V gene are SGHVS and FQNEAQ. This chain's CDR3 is CASSLPSGSRSTGELFF. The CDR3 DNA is TGTGCCAGCAGCTTACCTAGCGGGAGTCGAAGCACCGGGGAGCTGTTTTTT.

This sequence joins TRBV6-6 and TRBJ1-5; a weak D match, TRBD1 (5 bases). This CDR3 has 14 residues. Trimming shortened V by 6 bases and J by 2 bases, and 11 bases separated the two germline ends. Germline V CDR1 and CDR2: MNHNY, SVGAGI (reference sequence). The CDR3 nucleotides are TGTGCCAGCAGCCCCGACAGAGGCAATCAGCCCCAGCATTTT. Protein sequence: CASSPDRGNQPQHF.

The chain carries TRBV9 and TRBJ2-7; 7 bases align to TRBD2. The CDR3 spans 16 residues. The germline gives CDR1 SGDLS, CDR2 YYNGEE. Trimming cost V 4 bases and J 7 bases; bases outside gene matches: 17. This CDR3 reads CASSPSSRTGGGEQYF. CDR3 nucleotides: TGTGCCAGCAGCCCGAGCAGCCGGACGGGGGGAGGAGAGCAGTACTTC.

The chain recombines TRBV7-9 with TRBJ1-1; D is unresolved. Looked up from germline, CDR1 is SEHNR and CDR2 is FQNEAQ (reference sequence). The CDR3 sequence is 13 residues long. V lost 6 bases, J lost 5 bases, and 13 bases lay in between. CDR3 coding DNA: TGTGCCAGCAGTTCCGCGGGTCAGACTGAAGCTTTCTTT. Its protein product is CASSSAGQTEAFF.

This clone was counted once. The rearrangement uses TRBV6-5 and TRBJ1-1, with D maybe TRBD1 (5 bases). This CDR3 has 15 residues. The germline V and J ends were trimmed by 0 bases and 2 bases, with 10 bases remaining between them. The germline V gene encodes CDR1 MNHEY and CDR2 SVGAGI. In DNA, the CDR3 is TGTGCCAGCAGTTACTCCGGGACTGTAAACACTGAAGCTTTCTTT. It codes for CASSYSGTVNTEAFF.

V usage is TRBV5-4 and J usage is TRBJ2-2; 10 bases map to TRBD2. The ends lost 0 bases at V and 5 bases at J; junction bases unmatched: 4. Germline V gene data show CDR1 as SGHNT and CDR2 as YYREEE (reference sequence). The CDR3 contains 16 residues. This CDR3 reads CASSLGGTSVTGELFF. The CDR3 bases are TGTGCCAGCAGCTTGGGTGGGACTAGCGTAACCGGGGAGCTGTTTTTT. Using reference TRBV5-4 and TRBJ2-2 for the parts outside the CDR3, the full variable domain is ETGVTQSPTHLIKTRGQQVTLRCSSQSGHNTVSWYQQALGQGPQFIFQYYREEENGRGNFPPRFSGLQFPNYSSELNVNALELDDSALYLCASSLGGTSVTGELFFGEGSRLTVL.

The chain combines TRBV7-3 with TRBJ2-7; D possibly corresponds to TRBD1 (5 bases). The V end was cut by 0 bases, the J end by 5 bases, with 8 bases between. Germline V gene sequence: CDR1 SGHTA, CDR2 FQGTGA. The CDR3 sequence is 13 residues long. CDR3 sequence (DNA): TGTGCCAGCAGCTTAACAGGGGAAAACGAGCAGTACTTC. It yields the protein CASSLTGENEQYF.

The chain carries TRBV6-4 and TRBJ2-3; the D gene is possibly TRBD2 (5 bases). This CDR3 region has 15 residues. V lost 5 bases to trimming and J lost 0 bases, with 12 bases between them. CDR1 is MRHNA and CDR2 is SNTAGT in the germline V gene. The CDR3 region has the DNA TGTGCCAGCAGTCCCGAAGGCGGGAGCACAGATACGCAGTATTTT. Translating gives CASSPEGGSTDTQYF.

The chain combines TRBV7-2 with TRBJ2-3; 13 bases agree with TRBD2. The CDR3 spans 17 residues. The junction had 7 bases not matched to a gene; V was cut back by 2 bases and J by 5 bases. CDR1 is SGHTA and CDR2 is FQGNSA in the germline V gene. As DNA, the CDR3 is TGTGCCAGCAGCTTACGACTAGCGGGAGGCGGGGGAGATACGCAGTATTTT. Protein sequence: CASSLRLAGGGGDTQYF. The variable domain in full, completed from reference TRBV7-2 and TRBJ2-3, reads GAGVSQSPSNKVTEKGKDVELRCDPISGHTALYWYRQSLGQGLEFLIYFQGNSAPDKSGLPSDRFSAERTGGSVSTLTIQRTQQEDSAVYLCASSLRLAGGGGDTQYFGPGTRLTVL.

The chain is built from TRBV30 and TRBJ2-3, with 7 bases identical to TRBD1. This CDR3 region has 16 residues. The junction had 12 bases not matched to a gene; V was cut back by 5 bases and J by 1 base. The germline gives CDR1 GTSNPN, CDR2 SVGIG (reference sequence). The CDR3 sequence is CAWGSPPGGRTDTQYF. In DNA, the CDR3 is TGTGCCTGGGGTTCGCCCCCAGGGGGACGCACAGATACGCAGTATTTT. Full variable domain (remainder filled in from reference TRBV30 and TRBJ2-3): SQTIHQWPATLVQPVGSPLSLECTVEGTSNPNLYWYRQAAGRGLQLLFYSVGIGQISSEVPQNLSASRPQDRQFILSSKKLLLSDSGFYLCAWGSPPGGRTDTQYFGPGTRLTVL.

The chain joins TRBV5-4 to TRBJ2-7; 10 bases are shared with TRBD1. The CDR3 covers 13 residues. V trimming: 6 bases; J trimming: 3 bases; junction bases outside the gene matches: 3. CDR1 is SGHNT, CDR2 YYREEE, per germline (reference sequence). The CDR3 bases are TGTGCCAGCATGGGACAGGGGAACTACGAGCAGTACTTC. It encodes CASMGQGNYEQYF.

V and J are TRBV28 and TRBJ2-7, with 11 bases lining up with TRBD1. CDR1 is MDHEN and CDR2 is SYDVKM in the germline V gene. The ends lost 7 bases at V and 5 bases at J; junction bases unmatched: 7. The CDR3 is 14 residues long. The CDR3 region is CASNLRTGGDEQYF. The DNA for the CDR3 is TGTGCCAGCAACCTCCGGACAGGGGGCGACGAGCAGTACTTC.

CDR3 sequence reads: CATSRDVTGSYGYTF. DNA of the CDR3: TGTGCCACCAGCAGAGACGTTACAGGGTCGTATGGCTACACCTTC. V gene TRBV15 combines with J gene TRBJ1-2; maybe TRBD1 (6 bases). Germline values: CDR1 LNHNV, CDR2 YYDKDF (reference sequence). The CDR3 runs to 15 residues. V lost 0 bases to trimming and J lost 5 bases, with 13 bases between them.